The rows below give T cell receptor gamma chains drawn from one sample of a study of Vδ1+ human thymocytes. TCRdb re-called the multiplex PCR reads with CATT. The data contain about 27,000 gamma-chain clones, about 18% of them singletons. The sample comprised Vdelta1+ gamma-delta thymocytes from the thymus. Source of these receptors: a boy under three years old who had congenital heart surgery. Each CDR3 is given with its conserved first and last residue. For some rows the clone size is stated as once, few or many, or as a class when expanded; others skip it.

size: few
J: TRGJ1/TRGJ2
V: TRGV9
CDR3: CALWELIHYKKLF
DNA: TGTGCCTTGTGGGAGTTAATTCATTATAAGAAACTCTTT

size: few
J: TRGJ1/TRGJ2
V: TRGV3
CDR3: CATWDRRRGYKKLF
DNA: TGTGCCACCTGGGACCGGCGACGGGGTTATAAGAAACTCTTT

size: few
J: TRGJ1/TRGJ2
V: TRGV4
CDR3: CATWDGYYYKKLF
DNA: TGTGCCACCTGGGATGGCTATTATTATAAGAAACTCTTT

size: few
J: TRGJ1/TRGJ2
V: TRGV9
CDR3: CAFRDYYKKLF
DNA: TGTGCCTTCCGGGATTATTATAAGAAACTCTTT

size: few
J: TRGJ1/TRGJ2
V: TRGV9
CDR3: CALWEPDYKKLF
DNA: TGTGCCTTGTGGGAGCCAGATTATAAGAAACTCTTT

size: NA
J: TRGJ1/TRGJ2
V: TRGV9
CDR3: CALWEVPTLGPKKLF
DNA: TGTGCCTTGTGGGAGGTGCCCACCTTAGGACCTAAGAAACTCTTT

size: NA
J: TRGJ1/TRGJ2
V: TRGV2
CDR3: CATWDDRYYKKLF
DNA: TGTGCCACCTGGGACGATAGATATTATAAGAAACTCTTT

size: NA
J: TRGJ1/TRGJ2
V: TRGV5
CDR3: CATWAGIYKKLF
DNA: TGTGCCACCTGGGCCGGGATCTATAAGAAACTCTTT

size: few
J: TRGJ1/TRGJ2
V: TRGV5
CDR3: CATWDRSYYKKLF
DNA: TGTGCCACCTGGGACAGATCTTATTATAAGAAACTCTTT

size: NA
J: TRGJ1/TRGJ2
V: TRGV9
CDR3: CALWEDRLEKLF
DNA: TGTGCCTTGTGGGAGGACCGATTGGAGAAACTCTTT

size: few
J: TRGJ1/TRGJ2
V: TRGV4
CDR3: CATWGTSREKLF
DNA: TGTGCCACCTGGGGGACCAGCAGGGAGAAACTCTTT